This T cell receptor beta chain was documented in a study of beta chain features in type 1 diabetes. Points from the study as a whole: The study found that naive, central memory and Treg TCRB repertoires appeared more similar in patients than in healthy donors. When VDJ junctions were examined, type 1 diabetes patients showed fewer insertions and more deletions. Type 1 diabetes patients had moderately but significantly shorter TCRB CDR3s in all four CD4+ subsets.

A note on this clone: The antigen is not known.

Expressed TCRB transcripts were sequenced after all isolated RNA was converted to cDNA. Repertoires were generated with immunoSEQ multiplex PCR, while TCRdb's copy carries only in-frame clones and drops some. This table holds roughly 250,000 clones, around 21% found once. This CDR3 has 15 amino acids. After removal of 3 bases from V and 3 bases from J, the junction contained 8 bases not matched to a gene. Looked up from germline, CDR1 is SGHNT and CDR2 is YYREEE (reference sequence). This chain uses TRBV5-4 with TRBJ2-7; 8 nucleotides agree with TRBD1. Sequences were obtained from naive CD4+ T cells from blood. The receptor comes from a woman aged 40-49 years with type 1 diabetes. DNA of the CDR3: TGTGCCAGCAGCTCAGGACAGGGTAATATCTACGAGCAGTACTTC. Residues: CASSSGQGNIYEQYF.